A single sample is the source of the 16 T cell receptor beta chains below, sequenced in a study of T cell responses to AZD1222 COVID-19 vaccine. Sequencing was performed with immunoSEQ multiplex PCR; in TCRdb, only in-frame clones are kept and a portion is missing. The sample has approximately 100,000 clones; 80% to 95% are singletons. The specimen comprised peripheral blood, sampled on day 0 of AZD1222 vaccination. The receptors were gathered from an adult in good health.

This clone was counted once. This chain uses TRBV20-1 with TRBJ2-7; the D is unclear. Germline V gene data show CDR1 as DFQATT and CDR2 as SNEGSKA (reference sequence). The CDR3 has 11 residues. V was pared by 7 bases and J by 4 bases, with 11 bases between. The CDR3 coding sequence is TGCAGTGTTCCGACTGGGTACGAGCAGTACTTC. Residues: CSVPTGYEQYF.

The chain has TRBV5-1 and TRBJ1-3; D ambiguous. The CDR3 runs to 14 residues. With 7 bases removed from V and 0 bases from J, the gap between germline ends came to 11 bases. The germline V gene has CDR1 SGHRS and CDR2 YFSETQ. DNA of the CDR3: TGCGCCAGCCAACCGGAGTTCTCTGGAAACACCATATATTTT. This encodes CASQPEFSGNTIYF.

This clone was seen a handful of times. This chain joins TRBV30 and TRBJ1-2; D gene unclear. V lost 8 bases, J lost 0 bases, and 7 bases lay in between. CDR1 is GTSNPN, CDR2 SVGIG, per germline (reference sequence). CDR3 length: 11 amino acids. The CDR3 here is CARRTNYGYTF. DNA of the CDR3: TGTGCCCGCCGGACTAACTATGGCTACACCTTC.

V is TRBV19 and J is TRBJ2-1; D is undetermined. The CDR3 runs 11 residues. Trimming pared 4 bases from V and 6 bases from J, leaving 4 bases between. CDR1 is LNHDA and CDR2 is SQIVND in the germline V gene (reference sequence). CDR3: CASSNFNEQFF. The CDR3 DNA is TGTGCCAGTAGTAACTTCAATGAGCAGTTCTTC.

The chain joins TRBV7-3 to TRBJ2-1; 11 bases match TRBD2. V lost 5 bases to trimming and J lost 0 bases; unmatched junction nucleotides: 6. There are 17 residues in the CDR3. Per germline, CDR1 SGHTA and CDR2 FQGTGA. The CDR3 DNA sequence: TGTGCCAGCAGCGGATATCTAGCGGGAGGCTCCTACAATGAGCAGTTCTTC. Translated: CASSGYLAGGSYNEQFF. Full variable domain (missing parts from reference TRBV7-3 and TRBJ2-1): GAGVSQTPSNKVTEKGKYVELRCDPISGHTALYWYRQSLGQGPEFLIYFQGTGAADDSGLPNDRFFAVRPEGSVSTLKIQRTERGDSAVYLCASSGYLAGGSYNEQFFGPGTRLTVL.

This chain joins TRBV5-6 and TRBJ1-6; TRBD1 aligns across 7 bases. The length of the CDR3 is 14 residues. V dropped 4 bases and J dropped 7; count of bases not matched to a gene: 5. Germline-derived CDR1 and CDR2 are SGHDT and YYEEEE. In DNA, the CDR3 is TGTGCCAGCAGCCTGGACAGGCGGAATTCACCCCTCCACTTT. It encodes CASSLDRRNSPLHF. The variable domain in full, with the rest retrieved from reference TRBV5-6 and TRBJ1-6, is DAGVTQSPTHLIKTRGQQVTLRCSPKSGHDTVSWYQQALGQGPQFIFQYYEEEERQRGNFPDRFSGHQFPNYSSELNVNALLLGDSALYLCASSLDRRNSPLHFGNGTRLTVT.

The chain joins TRBV28 to TRBJ1-3; D unresolved. V was clipped by 4 bases and J by 4 bases, with 17 bases between them. The CDR3 totals 16 residues. Germline V gene data show CDR1 as MDHEN and CDR2 as SYDVKM. CDR3 nucleotide sequence: TGTGCCAGCAGTTCTTATACCAGTATGGGGGGAAACACCATATATTTT. The encoded protein is CASSSYTSMGGNTIYF.

The chain employs TRBV5-1 and TRBJ2-3, with 7 bases aligning to TRBD1. The CDR3 runs to 14 residues. The J segment lost 4 bases and the V segment lost 0 bases, leaving 2 bases of the junction unmatched. Germline V CDR1 and CDR2: SGHRS, YFSETQ. Written as DNA, the CDR3 is TGCGCCAGCAGCTTGGAGAGGGGGCCAGATACGCAGTATTTT. Its translation is CASSLERGPDTQYF. The whole variable domain, remainder taken from reference TRBV5-1 and TRBJ2-3, is KAGVTQTPRYLIKTRGQQVTLSCSPISGHRSVSWYQQTPGQGLQFLFEYFSETQRNKGNFPGRFSGRQFSNSRSEMNVSTLELGDSALYLCASSLERGPDTQYFGPGTRLTVL.

The rearrangement links TRBV7-9 to TRBJ1-1, with D unclear. V lost 5 bases and J lost 1, with 8 bases in between. Germline loops: CDR1 SEHNR, CDR2 FQNEAQ (reference sequence). The CDR3 has 13 amino acids. CDR3 sequence reads: CASSEGPNTEAFF. The CDR3 DNA reads TGTGCCAGCAGCGAAGGTCCGAACACTGAAGCTTTCTTT.

The chain recombines TRBV11-3 with TRBJ2-3; D gene ambiguous. Trimming stripped 4 bases from V and 5 bases from J, with 7 bases between. Germline CDR1 SGHNT, CDR2 YENEEA. This CDR3 comprises 12 residues. CDR3: CASSSSEDTQYF. The CDR3 DNA reads TGTGCCAGCAGCTCAAGTGAAGATACGCAGTATTTT.

The chain carries TRBV28 and TRBJ1-5, with D possibly TRBD1 on 5 matching bases. The CDR3 totals 15 residues. V lost 2 bases to trimming and J lost 1 base, with 9 bases between them. Germline values: CDR1 MDHEN, CDR2 SYDVKM. CDR3 bases: TGTGCCAGCAGTTTAGCACAGGTGAGCAATCAGCCCCAGCATTTT. This translates into CASSLAQVSNQPQHF.

This clone appeared a single time. At the DNA level, this CDR3 is encoded by other sequences in the same sample as well. This chain uses TRBV6-5 with TRBJ1-2, with D unresolved. The CDR3 extends over 14 amino acids. Trimming removed 4 bases at V and 0 bases at J, with 9 bases between. CDR1 is MNHEY, CDR2 SVGAGI, per germline. DNA of the CDR3: TGTGCCAGCAGTTTCCGGAGGGCTAACTATGGCTACACCTTC. This translates into CASSFRRANYGYTF.

V gene TRBV2 combines with J gene TRBJ2-1, with 11 bases lining up with TRBD1. Germline V gene lookup returns CDR1 SNHLY and CDR2 FYNNEI. The V gene end was trimmed by 6 bases and the J gene end by 5 bases; junction bases not matched to a gene: 9. This CDR3 has 16 amino acids. CDR3 amino acids: CASRVRDRGEDNEQFF. As DNA, the CDR3 is TGTGCCAGCAGAGTCCGGGACAGGGGGGAGGACAATGAGCAGTTCTTC.

The V call is TRBV19, the J call TRBJ1-1; D remains unclear. With 3 bases removed from V and 0 bases from J, the gap between germline ends came to 8 bases. There are 14 residues in the CDR3. Germline CDR1 reads LNHDA; CDR2 reads SQIVND (reference sequence). For the CDR3, the DNA is TGTGCCAGTAGTATTAGGCAGATGAACACTGAAGCTTTCTTT. Its protein is CASSIRQMNTEAFF.

The J gene is TRBJ1-2, the V gene TRBV7-2; D is perhaps TRBD1 (5 bases). The CDR3 consists of 15 residues. The V gene lost 2 bases and the J gene lost 8 bases, with 18 bases spanning the gap. Germline values: CDR1 SGHTA, CDR2 FQGNSA. CDR3: CASSLMEGRGRGYTF. CDR3 DNA: TGTGCCAGCAGCTTAATGGAGGGACGGGGACGAGGCTACACCTTC.

J is TRBJ2-1 and V is TRBV29-1, with D perhaps being TRBD1 or TRBD2 (6 bases each). V was cut by 6 bases and J by 7 bases, with 13 bases left in between. The CDR3 spans 12 residues. Germline-derived CDR1 and CDR2 are SQVTM and ANQGSEA. As DNA, the CDR3 is TGCAGCGTGGAGGGACAAAGGAATGAGCAGTTCTTC. Its protein is CSVEGQRNEQFF.